In its sample, the clone carrying this TCR beta chain was seen many times. Its target is not known. These data belong to a study of beta chain features in type 1 diabetes. The study reverse transcribed the entire isolated RNA, so it sequenced expressed TCRB transcripts. The method was immunoSEQ multiplex PCR; TCRdb's version includes in-frame clones alone and lacks a portion of them. The repertoire holds around 300,000 clones, 8% seen once, with 1% in the top ten. V lost 4 bases and J lost 7; bases outside the gene matches: 8. This CDR3 has 15 residues. CDR1 SGHTA and CDR2 FQGTGA come from the germline V gene. Study results and limitations: cDNA-based reads could over-represent cells with high TCR expression.

The origin of this receptor is a woman under 30 in good health. Sequencing was performed on central memory CD4+ T cells from blood. The chain uses TRBV7-3 and TRBJ2-3; 10 nucleotides match TRBD1. The DNA of the CDR3 is TGTGCCAGCAGCTCCACCGGGACAGGGGAGTATACGCAGTATTTT. Protein: CASSSTGTGEYTQYF.